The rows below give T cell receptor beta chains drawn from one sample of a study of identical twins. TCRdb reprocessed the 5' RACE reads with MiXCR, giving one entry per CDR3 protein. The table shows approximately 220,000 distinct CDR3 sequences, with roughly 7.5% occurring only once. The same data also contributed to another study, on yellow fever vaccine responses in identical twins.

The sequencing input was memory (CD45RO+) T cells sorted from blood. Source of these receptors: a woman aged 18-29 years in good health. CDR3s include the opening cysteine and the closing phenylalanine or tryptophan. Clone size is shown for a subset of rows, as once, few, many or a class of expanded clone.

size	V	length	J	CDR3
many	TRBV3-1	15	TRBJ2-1	CASSAGTSGNNEQFF
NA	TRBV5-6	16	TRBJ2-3	CASSEALAVSTDTQYF
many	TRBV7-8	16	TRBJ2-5	CASSFRVGGPQETQYF
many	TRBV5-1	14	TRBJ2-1	CASRPGTGSNEQFF
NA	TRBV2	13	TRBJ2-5	CASSGGQSRAQYF
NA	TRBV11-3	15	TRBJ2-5	CASSETGGGQETQYF
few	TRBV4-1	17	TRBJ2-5	CASSQVRTSGMGETQYF
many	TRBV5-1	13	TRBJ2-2	CASSLNLDGELFF
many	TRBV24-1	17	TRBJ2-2	CATSDLGQGLNTGELFF
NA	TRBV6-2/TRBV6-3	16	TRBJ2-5	CASRDGLAGAQETQYF
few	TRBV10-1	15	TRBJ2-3	CASSESGFRTDTQYF